These 2 T cell receptor beta chains share one sample of origin, sequenced in a study of chemoradiotherapy in HPV16-positive cancers. The assay was immunoSEQ multiplex PCR, and TCRdb's table has in-frame clones only and misses some. Altogether around 12,000 clones are present, around 85% being singletons, with the ten largest covering approximately 1%. The biological material was taken from a patient who underwent chemoradiotherapy. The receptors derive from a human donor with HPV-associated anogenital cancer.

V gene TRBV5-4 combines with J gene TRBJ2-2; 9 nucleotides agree with TRBD1. Germline-derived CDR1 and CDR2 are SGHNT and YYREEE (reference sequence). V lost 7 bases and J lost 5; bases outside the gene matches: 12. This CDR3 region has 16 residues. The CDR3 coding sequence is TGTGCCAGCCGCCCTAACAGGGGGCGCGGAACCGGGGAGCTGTTTTTT. Translating gives CASRPNRGRGTGELFF.

The chain is built from TRBV7-2 and TRBJ2-5; D is perhaps TRBD1 or TRBD2 (5 bases each). Germline CDR1 and CDR2: SGHTA and FQGNSA. V gave up 2 bases and J gave up 1 base, with 11 bases separating them. CDR3 length equals 15 residues. This CDR3 reads CASSLRGVVQETQYF. CDR3 bases: TGTGCCAGCAGCTTACGGGGCGTTGTCCAAGAGACCCAGTACTTC.